The TCR beta chain under discussion was sequenced for a study of Graves' ophthalmopathy and Graves' hyperthyroidism. A note on this clonotype: Its antigen remains unidentified.

PBMCs came from roughly 9.1 ml of fresh peripheral blood. From RNA, the CDR3 regions of TCR beta chains were amplified and sequenced. Second-round multiplex PCR came after first-round RT-PCR with HTBI primers. TCRdb reprocessed the multiplex PCR reads via MiXCR and lists one record per CDR3 protein. This table holds about 700,000 distinct CDR3 sequences, roughly two fifths found once. Study observations and caveats: Thyroid clonotypes that were expanded above 0.001 frequency mostly also appeared in blood.

The TCR sequence derives from an adult man with Graves' ophthalmopathy. Input material: peripheral blood.

CDR3 sequence reads: CASSPSALEGTDTQYF. DNA for the CDR3: TGTGCCAGCAGCCCTTCGGCCTTGGAGGGCACAGATACGCAGTATTTT. The chain combines TRBV7-2 with TRBJ2-3; TRBD2 is a possible D gene (5 bases). The CDR3 is 16 residues long. Trimming took off 5 bases at V and 1 base at J, with 16 bases between the two ends. Germline CDR1 SGHTA, CDR2 FQGNSA.